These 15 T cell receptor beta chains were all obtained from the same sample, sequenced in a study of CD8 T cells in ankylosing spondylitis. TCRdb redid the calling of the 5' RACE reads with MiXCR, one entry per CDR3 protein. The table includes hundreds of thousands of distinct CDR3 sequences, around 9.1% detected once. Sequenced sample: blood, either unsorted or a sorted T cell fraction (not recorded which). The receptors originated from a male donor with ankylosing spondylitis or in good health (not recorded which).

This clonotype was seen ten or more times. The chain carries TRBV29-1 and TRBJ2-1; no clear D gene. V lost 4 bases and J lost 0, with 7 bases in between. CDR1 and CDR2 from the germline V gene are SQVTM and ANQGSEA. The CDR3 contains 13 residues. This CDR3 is CSVGRTSYNEQFF. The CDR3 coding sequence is TGCAGCGTTGGGAGAACCTCCTACAATGAGCAGTTCTTC.

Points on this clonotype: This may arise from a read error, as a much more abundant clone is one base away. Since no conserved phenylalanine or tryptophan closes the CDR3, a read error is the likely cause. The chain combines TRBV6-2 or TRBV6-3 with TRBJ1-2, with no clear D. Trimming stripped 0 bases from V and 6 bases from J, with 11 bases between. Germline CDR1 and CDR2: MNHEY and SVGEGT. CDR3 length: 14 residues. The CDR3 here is CASSYSTVLNGYTI. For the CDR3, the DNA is TGTGCCAGCAGTTACTCGACGGTCCTGAATGGCTACACCATC.

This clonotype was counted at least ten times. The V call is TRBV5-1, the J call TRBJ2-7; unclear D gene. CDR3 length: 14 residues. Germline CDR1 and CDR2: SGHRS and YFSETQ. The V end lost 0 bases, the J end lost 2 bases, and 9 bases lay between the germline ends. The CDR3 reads CASSLGRTTYEQYF. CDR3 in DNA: TGCGCCAGCAGCTTGGGCAGGACCACCTACGAGCAGTACTTC. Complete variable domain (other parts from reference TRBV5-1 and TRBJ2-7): KAGVTQTPRYLIKTRGQQVTLSCSPISGHRSVSWYQQTPGQGLQFLFEYFSETQRNKGNFPGRFSGRQFSNSRSEMNVSTLELGDSALYLCASSLGRTTYEQYFGPGTRLTVT.

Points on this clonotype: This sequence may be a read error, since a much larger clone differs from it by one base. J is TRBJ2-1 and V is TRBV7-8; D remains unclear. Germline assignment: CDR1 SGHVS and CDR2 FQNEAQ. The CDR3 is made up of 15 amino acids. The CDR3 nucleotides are TGTGCCAGAAGCTTAAGGTCTGGTTCCTACAATGAGCAGTTCTTC. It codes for CARSLRSGSYNEQFF.

The DNA of the CDR3 is TGCGCCAGCAGCCAAGATATCCCATGGGGCGGTAGCGGGCCCACAGATACGCAGTATTTT. Residues: CASSQDIPWGGSGPTDTQYF. J is TRBJ2-3 and V is TRBV4-3, with 7 positions matching TRBD2. Germline-derived CDR1 and CDR2 are LGHNA and YSLEER. The CDR3 totals 20 residues. Trimming took 0 bases from V and 2 from J; bases not matched to a gene: 17.

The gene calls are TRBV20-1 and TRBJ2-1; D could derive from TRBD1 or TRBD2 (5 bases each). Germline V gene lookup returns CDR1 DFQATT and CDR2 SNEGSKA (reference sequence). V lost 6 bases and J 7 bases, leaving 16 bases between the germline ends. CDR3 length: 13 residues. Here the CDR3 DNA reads TGCAGTGCCACTCGGGGCCTCATAAATGAGCAGTTCTTC. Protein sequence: CSATRGLINEQFF.

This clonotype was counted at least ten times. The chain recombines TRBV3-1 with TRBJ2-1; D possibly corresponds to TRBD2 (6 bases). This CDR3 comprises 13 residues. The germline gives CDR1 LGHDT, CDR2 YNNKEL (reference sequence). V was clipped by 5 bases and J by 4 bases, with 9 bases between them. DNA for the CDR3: TGTGCCAGCAGCAGGGAGGTGTACAATGAGCAGTTCTTC. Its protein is CASSREVYNEQFF.

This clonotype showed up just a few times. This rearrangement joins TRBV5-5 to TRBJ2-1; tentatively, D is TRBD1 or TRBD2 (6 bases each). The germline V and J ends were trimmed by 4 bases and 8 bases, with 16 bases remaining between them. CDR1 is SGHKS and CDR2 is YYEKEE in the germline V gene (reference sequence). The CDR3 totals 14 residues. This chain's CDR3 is CASSGPARGDEQFF. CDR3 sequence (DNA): TGTGCCAGCAGCGGACCTGCGAGGGGGGATGAGCAGTTCTTC.

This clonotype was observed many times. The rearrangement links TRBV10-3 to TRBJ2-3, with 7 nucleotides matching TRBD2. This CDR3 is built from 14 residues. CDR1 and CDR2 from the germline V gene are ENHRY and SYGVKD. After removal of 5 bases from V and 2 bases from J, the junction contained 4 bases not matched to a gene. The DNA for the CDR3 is TGTGCCATCAGTCAGCGGGGAACCACAGATACGCAGTATTTT. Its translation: CAISQRGTTDTQYF.

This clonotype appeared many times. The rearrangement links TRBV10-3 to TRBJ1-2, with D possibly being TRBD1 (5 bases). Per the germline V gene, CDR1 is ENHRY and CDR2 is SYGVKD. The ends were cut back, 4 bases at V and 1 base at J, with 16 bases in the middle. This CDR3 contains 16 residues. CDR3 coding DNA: TGTGCCATCAGTGGAAGCGACAGACAATTTAACTATGGCTACACCTTC. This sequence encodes CAISGSDRQFNYGYTF.

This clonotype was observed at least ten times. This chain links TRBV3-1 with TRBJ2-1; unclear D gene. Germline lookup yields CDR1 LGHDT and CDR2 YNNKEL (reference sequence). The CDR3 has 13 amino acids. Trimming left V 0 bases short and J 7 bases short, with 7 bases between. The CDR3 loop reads CASSQENGNEQFF. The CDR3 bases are TGTGCCAGCAGCCAAGAAAACGGTAATGAGCAGTTCTTC.

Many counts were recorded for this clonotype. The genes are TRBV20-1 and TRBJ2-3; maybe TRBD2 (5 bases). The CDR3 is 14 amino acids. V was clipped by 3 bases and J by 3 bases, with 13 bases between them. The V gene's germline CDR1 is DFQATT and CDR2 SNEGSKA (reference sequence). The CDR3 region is CSASRGRKTDTQYF. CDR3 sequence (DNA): TGCAGTGCTAGTCGGGGTAGAAAAACAGATACGCAGTATTTT.

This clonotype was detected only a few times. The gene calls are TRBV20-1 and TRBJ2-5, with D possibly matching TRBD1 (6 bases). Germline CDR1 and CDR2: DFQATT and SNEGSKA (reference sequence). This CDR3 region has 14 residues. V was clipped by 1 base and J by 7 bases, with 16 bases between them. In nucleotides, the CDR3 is TGCAGTGCTAGAGTGGGACAACCGAGGACGACCCAGTACTTC. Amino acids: CSARVGQPRTTQYF.

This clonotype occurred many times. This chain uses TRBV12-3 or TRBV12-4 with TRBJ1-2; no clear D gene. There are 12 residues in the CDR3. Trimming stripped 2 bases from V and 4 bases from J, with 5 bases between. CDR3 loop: CASSLTAYGYTF. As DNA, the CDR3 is TGTGCCAGCAGTTTAACAGCCTATGGCTACACCTTC.

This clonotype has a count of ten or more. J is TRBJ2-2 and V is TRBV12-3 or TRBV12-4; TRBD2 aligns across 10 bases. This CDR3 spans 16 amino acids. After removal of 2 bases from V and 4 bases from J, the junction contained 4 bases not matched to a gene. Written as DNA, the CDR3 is TGTGCCAGCAGTTTACACGGACTAGCGGTCACCGGGGAGCTGTTTTTT. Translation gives CASSLHGLAVTGELFF.